A single sample gave rise to the 12 T cell receptor beta chains below, sequenced in a study of control samples from healthy donors and cancer patients. Sequenced by immunoSEQ multiplex PCR; TCRdb stores in-frame clones only, minus some. This repertoire shows roughly 95,000 clones, about 91% found once; its top ten account for 13% to 15%. Material: blood. Every receptor here comes from a man aged 25 to 45 in good health.

The V gene is TRBV9, the J gene TRBJ1-1; 7 bases fit TRBD1. The V gene end was trimmed by 0 bases and the J gene end by 3 bases; junction bases not matched to a gene: 11. This CDR3 has 17 residues. Germline CDR1 is SGDLS and CDR2 is YYNGEE. The DNA for the CDR3 is TGTGCCAGCAGCGTAGTTGGCATACAGGGGTTGGACACTGAAGCTTTCTTT. Amino acid sequence: CASSVVGIQGLDTEAFF.

The rearrangement uses TRBV11-3 and TRBJ1-6; D ambiguous. There are 15 residues in the CDR3. Germline values: CDR1 SGHNT, CDR2 YENEEA. Trimming stripped 0 bases from V and 7 bases from J, with 10 bases between. This CDR3 reads CASSLDARQNSPLHF. DNA for the CDR3: TGTGCCAGCAGCTTAGATGCCCGCCAGAATTCACCCCTCCACTTT.

The CDR3 DNA reads TGTGCCAGCAGTTCCAGGGTAGGGTTTGATGAAAAACTGTTTTTT. This gives the protein CASSSRVGFDEKLFF. The chain uses TRBV2 and TRBJ1-4; maybe TRBD1 (5 bases). The CDR3 loop spans 15 amino acids. Germline V CDR1 and CDR2: SNHLY, FYNNEI. The V gene lost 5 bases and the J gene lost 6 bases, with 16 bases spanning the gap.

The chain combines TRBV7-2 with TRBJ2-1; TRBD1 or TRBD2 may be the D gene (5 bases each). Trimming took off 3 bases at V and 4 bases at J, with 16 bases between the two ends. CDR3 length: 16 residues. In germline, CDR1 is SGHTA, CDR2 FQGNSA. The CDR3 spells CASSFWAGTGYNEQFF. The CDR3 nucleotides are TGTGCCAGCAGCTTCTGGGCAGGGACGGGTTACAATGAGCAGTTCTTC. Variable domain in full (rest from reference TRBV7-2 and TRBJ2-1): GAGVSQSPSNKVTEKGKDVELRCDPISGHTALYWYRQSLGQGLEFLIYFQGNSAPDKSGLPSDRFSAERTGGSVSTLTIQRTQQEDSAVYLCASSFWAGTGYNEQFFGPGTRLTVL.

The rearrangement joins TRBV7-3 to TRBJ2-2, with 8 bases lining up with TRBD2. The CDR3 is 14 amino acids. Germline CDR1 and CDR2: SGHTA and FQGTGA. V gave up 6 bases and J gave up 4 bases; unmatched junction bases: 4. In DNA form, the CDR3 reads TGTGCCAGCAGTCGTAGCGGGATCACCGGGGAGCTGTTTTTT. Translated: CASSRSGITGELFF.

In its sample, this clone was seen once. The CDR3 sequence is CASSPWTKNTEAFF. As DNA, the CDR3 is TGTGCCAGCAGCCCTTGGACAAAGAACACTGAAGCTTTCTTT. The J gene is TRBJ1-1, the V gene TRBV7-8, with a possible D match to TRBD1 (5 bases). CDR1 SGHVS and CDR2 FQNEAQ come from the germline V gene. There are 14 residues in the CDR3. V lost 5 bases and J 1 base, leaving 11 bases between the germline ends.

The genes are TRBV11-2 and TRBJ1-1; TRBD1 matches 10 bases. J lost 1 base, V lost 5 bases, and 4 bases had no gene match. This CDR3 is built from 15 residues. In germline, CDR1 is SGHAT, CDR2 FQNNGV. In DNA, the CDR3 is TGTGCCAGCAGCCAGGGGACAGGGGCGAACACTGAAGCTTTCTTT. Translation gives CASSQGTGANTEAFF.

The chain carries TRBV6-5 and TRBJ1-2; 8 nucleotides align to TRBD1. CDR3 length: 14 residues. J was trimmed by 2 bases and V by 6 bases; bases with no gene match: 5. The V gene's germline CDR1 is MNHEY and CDR2 SVGAGI. The CDR3 nucleotides are TGTGCCAGCAGGACTGACAGGGGAAACTATGGCTACACCTTC. Residues: CASRTDRGNYGYTF.

The chain has TRBV18 and TRBJ2-7; TRBD1 is a possible D gene (6 bases). The CDR3 covers 17 residues. V lost 2 bases and J lost 1, with 18 bases in between. Germline CDR1 reads KGHSH; CDR2 reads LQKENI. The CDR3 bases are TGTGCCAGCTCACCAAGCCTAACAGGGCACCTATCCTACGAGCAGTACTTC. Translated, it gives CASSPSLTGHLSYEQYF.

The chain combines TRBV19 with TRBJ1-6; no firm D call. Germline loops: CDR1 LNHDA, CDR2 SQIVND (reference sequence). The CDR3 consists of 13 residues. V was trimmed by 7 bases and J by 4 bases, leaving 8 bases between them. This CDR3 reads CASNRQYNSPLHF. Here the CDR3 DNA reads TGTGCCAGTAATCGGCAGTATAATTCACCCCTCCACTTT.

In this sample, this clone turned up a few times. The CDR3 coding sequence is TGTGCCAGCAGCTTACAGGGCTACGAGCAGTACTTC. Protein product: CASSLQGYEQYF. The chain carries TRBV7-9 and TRBJ2-7, with D tentatively TRBD1 (5 bases). V shed 2 bases and J shed 3 bases, with 5 bases lying between them. Germline CDR1 and CDR2: SEHNR and FQNEAQ (reference sequence). The CDR3 sequence is 12 residues long.

The genes are TRBV29-1 and TRBJ2-3; 13 nucleotides match TRBD2. This CDR3 spans 16 amino acids. The trim removed 3 bases at V and 5 bases at J, leaving 8 bases unmatched. The V gene's germline CDR1 is SQVTM and CDR2 ANQGSEA. CDR3 coding DNA: TGCAGCGTTGAGGGGGGACTAGCGGGAATTGAAGATACGCAGTATTTT. Translated, it gives CSVEGGLAGIEDTQYF.